This record concerns one T cell receptor beta chain sequence. The antigen remains undetermined. These data originate in a study of PD-L1 blockade in urothelial cancer. Study-level background: Male sex and bladder-origin urothelial cancer characterized about 85% of the 29 patients. Overall study results and limits: At 3 weeks on treatment, tumor-associated clones expanded more with durable benefit.

The CDR3 extends over 15 amino acids. V shed 3 bases and J 7 bases; nucleotides not matched to a gene: 6. Germline V lookup: CDR1 SGHTA, CDR2 FQGTGA. The assay was immunoSEQ multiplex PCR, and TCRdb's table has in-frame clones only and misses some. This sample has around 100,000 clones, with approximately 86% found just once. This sequence originates from a man in his fifties or sixties with urothelial cancer. The sequencing used PBMCs, collected around atezolizumab (anti-PD-L1) treatment. The chain employs TRBV7-3 and TRBJ2-1; 10 bases fit TRBD2. DNA of the CDR3: TGTGCCAGCAGCTTGATAGCGGGAGGTAGAAATGAGCAGTTCTTC. Its translation is CASSLIAGGRNEQFF. Full variable domain (outside the CDR3, taken from reference TRBV7-3 and TRBJ2-1): GAGVSQTPSNKVTEKGKYVELRCDPISGHTALYWYRQSLGQGPEFLIYFQGTGAADDSGLPNDRFFAVRPEGSVSTLKIQRTERGDSAVYLCASSLIAGGRNEQFFGPGTRLTVL.